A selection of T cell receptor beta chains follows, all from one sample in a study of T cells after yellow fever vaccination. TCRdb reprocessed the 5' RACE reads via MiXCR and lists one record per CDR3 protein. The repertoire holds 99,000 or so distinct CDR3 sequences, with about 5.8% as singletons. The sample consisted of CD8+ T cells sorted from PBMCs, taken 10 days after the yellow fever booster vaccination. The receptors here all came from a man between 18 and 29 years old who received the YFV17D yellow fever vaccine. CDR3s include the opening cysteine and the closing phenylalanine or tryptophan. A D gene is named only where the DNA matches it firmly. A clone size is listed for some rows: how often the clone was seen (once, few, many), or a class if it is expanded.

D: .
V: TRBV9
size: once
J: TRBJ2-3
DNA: TGTGCCAGCAGCGTAATTGGGGGCGCAGATACGCAGTATTTT
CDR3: CASSVIGGADTQYF

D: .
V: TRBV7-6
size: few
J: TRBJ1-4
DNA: TGTGCCAGCAGCTTGGGGGAGGGGTTGGAACTGTTTTTT
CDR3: CASSLGEGLELFF

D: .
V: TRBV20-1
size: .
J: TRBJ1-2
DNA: TGCAGTGCTTCCAAGGACTGGTACTATGGCTACACCTTC
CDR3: CSASKDWYYGYTF

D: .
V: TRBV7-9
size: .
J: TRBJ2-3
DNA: TGTGCCAGCAGCTTTCTCCTCTACGAGTCAGATACGCAGTATTTT
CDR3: CASSFLLYESDTQYF

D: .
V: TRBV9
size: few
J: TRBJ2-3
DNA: TGTGCCAGCGGCCTCGGGGCTAGCGGCACAGATACGCAGTATTTT
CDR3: CASGLGASGTDTQYF

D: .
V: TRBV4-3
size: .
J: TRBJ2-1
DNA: TGCGCCAGCAGCCAAGATGGGACAGCCTTCGGAGGGGTGCAGTTCTTC
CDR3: CASSQDGTAFGGVQFF

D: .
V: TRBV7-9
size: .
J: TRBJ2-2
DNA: TGTGCCAGCAGCCCAAGGGACGGCAACACCGGGGAGCTGTTTTTT
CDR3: CASSPRDGNTGELFF

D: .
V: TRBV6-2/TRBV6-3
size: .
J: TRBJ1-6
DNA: TGTGCCAGCAGTTTAGTCTCCAGCCGGGAGAGCTCCTATAATTCACCCCTCCACTTT
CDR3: CASSLVSSRESSYNSPLHF

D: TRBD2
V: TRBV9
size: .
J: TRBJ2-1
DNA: TGTGCCAGCAGCGTATCCTCTAGCGGGGGATACAATGAGCAGTTCTTC
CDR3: CASSVSSSGGYNEQFF

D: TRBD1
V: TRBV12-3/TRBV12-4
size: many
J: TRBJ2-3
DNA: TGTGCCAGCAGTTTAAGGGGGCTGGGAGATACGCAGTATTTT
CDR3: CASSLRGLGDTQYF

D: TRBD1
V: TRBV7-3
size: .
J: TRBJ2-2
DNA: TGTGCCAGCAGCTTAACTCGGACAGGGGGAACCGGGGAGCTGTTTTTT
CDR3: CASSLTRTGGTGELFF

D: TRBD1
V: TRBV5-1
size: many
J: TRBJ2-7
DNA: TGCGCCAGCAGCTTGGGCGCCGGGACAGGGGTCTCCTACGAGCAGTACTTC
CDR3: CASSLGAGTGVSYEQYF

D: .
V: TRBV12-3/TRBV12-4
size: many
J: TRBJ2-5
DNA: TGTGCCAGCAGTCCCCGGGGCAGGGGACGCGAGACCCAGTACTTC
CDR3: CASSPRGRGRETQYF

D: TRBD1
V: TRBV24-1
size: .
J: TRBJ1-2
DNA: TGTGCCACCGACGCCCTTAGACAGGGACTCTATGGCTACACCTTC
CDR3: CATDALRQGLYGYTF

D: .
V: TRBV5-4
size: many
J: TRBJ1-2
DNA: TGTGCCAGCAGCGCCACAGGGTACTACACCTTC
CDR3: CASSATGYYTF

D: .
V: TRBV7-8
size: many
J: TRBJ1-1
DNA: TGTGCCAGCAGCTTACTTGGCACTGAAGCTTTCTTT
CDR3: CASSLLGTEAFF

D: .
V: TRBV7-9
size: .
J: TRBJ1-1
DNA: TGTGCCAGCAGCTTAGCCCAGGGTGGGACTGAAGCTTTCTTT
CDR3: CASSLAQGGTEAFF

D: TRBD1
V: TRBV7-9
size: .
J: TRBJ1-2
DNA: TGTGCCAGCAGCTTAGGGGACAGGGCTGCTGGCTACACCTTC
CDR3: CASSLGDRAAGYTF

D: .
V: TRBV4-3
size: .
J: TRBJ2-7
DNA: TGCGCCAGCAGCCAAGACGGCATCACCTACGAGCAGTACTTC
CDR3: CASSQDGITYEQYF

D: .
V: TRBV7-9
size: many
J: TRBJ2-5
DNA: TGTGCCAGCAGCCTGGGGGGGGCTGGGGAGACCCAGTACTTC
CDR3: CASSLGGAGETQYF

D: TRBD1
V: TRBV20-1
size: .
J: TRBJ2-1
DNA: TGCAGTGCACCATCAGGGGGTGAGCAGTTCTTC
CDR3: CSAPSGGEQFF

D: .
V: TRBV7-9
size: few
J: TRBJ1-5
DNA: TGTGCCAGCAGCGCCCCAGGGGATAGTCAGCCCCAGCATTTT
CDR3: CASSAPGDSQPQHF

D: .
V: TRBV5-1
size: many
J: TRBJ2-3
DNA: TGCGCCAGCACCAGCGGGCTGACTAGCACAGATACGCAGTATTTT
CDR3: CASTSGLTSTDTQYF

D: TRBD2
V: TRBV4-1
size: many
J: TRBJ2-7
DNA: TGCGCCAGCAGTCCTGGACTAGCACCCGCCGAGCAGTACTTC
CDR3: CASSPGLAPAEQYF